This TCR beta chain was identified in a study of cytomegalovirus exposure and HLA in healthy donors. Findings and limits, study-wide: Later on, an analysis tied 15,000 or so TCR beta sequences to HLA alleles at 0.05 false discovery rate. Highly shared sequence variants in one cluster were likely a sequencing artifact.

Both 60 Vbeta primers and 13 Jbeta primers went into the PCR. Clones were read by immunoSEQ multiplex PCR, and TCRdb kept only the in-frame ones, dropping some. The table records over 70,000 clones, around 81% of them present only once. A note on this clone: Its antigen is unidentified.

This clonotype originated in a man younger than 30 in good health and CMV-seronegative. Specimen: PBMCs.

CDR3 sequence (DNA): TGTGCCAGCAGCTTGGAGGTAGCGGGGGGCCACGTATCCTACGAGCAGTACTTC. Translated: CASSLEVAGGHVSYEQYF. The chain couples TRBV5-4 to TRBJ2-7; TRBD2 aligns across 10 bases. Per the germline V gene, CDR1 is SGHNT and CDR2 is YYREEE (reference sequence). The CDR3 contains 18 residues. With 0 bases clipped from V and 1 base from J, the junction kept 10 bases outside the gene matches.